Each of the 8 T cell receptor beta chains below was sequenced from the same sample in a study of cytomegalovirus exposure and HLA in healthy donors. 60 Vbeta and 13 Jbeta primers were used in PCR. Repertoires were generated with immunoSEQ multiplex PCR, while TCRdb's copy carries only in-frame clones and drops some. The table lists 250,000 to 350,000 clones, roughly 88% of them singletons. Material: PBMCs. Receptor source: a man aged 35 to 55 in good health and CMV-seropositive.

The gene calls are TRBV28 and TRBJ1-5; D is uncertain. V was shortened by 8 bases and J by 0 bases, with 11 bases between the two germline ends. The CDR3 runs 14 residues. CDR1 MDHEN and CDR2 SYDVKM come from the germline V gene. CDR3 bases: TGTGCCAGCGCCTTTCCACTTAGCAATCAGCCCCAGCATTTT. Encoded protein: CASAFPLSNQPQHF.

The genes are TRBV7-3 and TRBJ2-2; the match to TRBD2 covers 10 bases. Trimming cost V 0 bases and J 5 bases; bases outside gene matches: 0. Per germline, CDR1 SGHTA and CDR2 FQGTGA. The CDR3 is 15 residues long. The CDR3 protein is CASSLTTSGTGELFF. The CDR3 DNA reads TGTGCCAGCAGCTTAACGACTAGCGGGACCGGGGAGCTGTTTTTT.

The chain recombines TRBV7-8 with TRBJ1-1, with unresolved D. Looked up from germline, CDR1 is SGHVS and CDR2 is FQNEAQ. Trimming cost V 5 bases and J 5 bases, with 15 bases left between them. The CDR3 spans 14 residues. CDR3 sequence: CASSASLPGTEAFF. The CDR3, as DNA: TGTGCCAGCAGCGCCAGTCTCCCGGGAACTGAAGCTTTCTTT.

The chain recombines TRBV7-2 with TRBJ1-2; D uncertain. Trimming pared 6 bases from V and 0 bases from J, leaving 8 bases between. The CDR3 spans 13 residues. Germline-derived CDR1 and CDR2 are SGHTA and FQGNSA. The CDR3 coding sequence is TGTGCCAGCAGTCTCCTTTCTAACTATGGCTACACCTTC. As protein: CASSLLSNYGYTF.

J is TRBJ2-5 and V is TRBV27; D might be TRBD1 (5 bases). Germline V gives CDR1 MNHEY, CDR2 SMNVEV (reference sequence). This CDR3 has 14 residues. V dropped 4 bases and J dropped 5 bases, with 14 bases sitting between them. For the CDR3, the DNA is TGTGCCAGCAGTTCGACCGACAGAATCGAGACCCAGTACTTC. It specifies CASSSTDRIETQYF.

The chain combines TRBV11-2 with TRBJ1-5, with D possibly matching TRBD1 (5 bases). Trimming took off 5 bases at V and 3 bases at J, with 11 bases between the two ends. The germline gives CDR1 SGHAT, CDR2 FQNNGV. This CDR3 region has 14 residues. CDR3 sequence reads: CASSPDSANQPQHF. The CDR3 coding sequence is TGTGCCAGCAGCCCCGACAGCGCCAATCAGCCCCAGCATTTT.

The chain carries TRBV20-1 and TRBJ2-3; the D is unclear. Trimming left V 7 bases short and J 6 bases short, with 8 bases between. The CDR3 sequence is 10 residues long. The germline V gene has CDR1 DFQATT and CDR2 SNEGSKA (reference sequence). CDR3: CSGEMDTQYF. DNA of the CDR3: TGCAGTGGTGAGATGGATACGCAGTATTTT.

The chain uses TRBV7-9 and TRBJ1-1, with D unclear. Trimming shortened V by 4 bases and J by 1 base, and 13 bases separated the two germline ends. The V gene's germline CDR1 is SEHNR and CDR2 FQNEAQ (reference sequence). The CDR3 covers 15 residues. The CDR3 DNA reads TGTGCCAGCAGCTACGAGGCGATCTCGAACACTGAAGCTTTCTTT. Translating gives CASSYEAISNTEAFF.